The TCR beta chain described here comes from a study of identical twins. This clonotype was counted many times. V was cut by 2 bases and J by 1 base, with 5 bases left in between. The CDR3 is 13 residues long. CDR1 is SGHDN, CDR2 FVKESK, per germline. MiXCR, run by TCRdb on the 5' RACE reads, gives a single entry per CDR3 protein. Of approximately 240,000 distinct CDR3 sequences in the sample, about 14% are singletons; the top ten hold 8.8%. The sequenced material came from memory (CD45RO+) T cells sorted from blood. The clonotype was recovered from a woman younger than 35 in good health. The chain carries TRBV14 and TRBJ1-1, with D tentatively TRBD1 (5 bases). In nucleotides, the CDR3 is TGTGCCAGCAGCCAACAGGGGAACACTGAAGCTTTCTTT. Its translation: CASSQQGNTEAFF.